A selection of T cell receptor beta chains follows, all from one sample in a study of T cell changes during pregnancy in multiple sclerosis. Profiled with immunoSEQ multiplex PCR; TCRdb holds only in-frame clones, not every one. The table records about 16,000 clones, around 97% of them present only once. The input for sequencing was peripheral blood, taken in the third trimester of pregnancy. The origin of the receptors is a female donor with multiple sclerosis, enrolled in a pregnancy study. Each CDR3 is given with its conserved first and last residue. Fields, in order: CDR3 protein, CDR3 DNA, V gene, D gene, clone size, J gene. A D gene is named only where the DNA matches it firmly. Clone size is stated in some rows and not others, as once, few, many or a class when expanded.

CASTTSGGQNTGELFF,TGTGCCAGCACCACTAGCGGGGGTCAGAACACCGGGGAGCTGTTTTTT,TRBV7-2,TRBD2,.,TRBJ2-2
CASSLVSRSDTQYF,TGCGCCAGCAGCTTGGTGTCTAGATCAGATACGCAGTATTTT,TRBV5-1,.,.,TRBJ2-3
CASRRGFYGYTF,TGTGCCAGCAGACGGGGGTTCTATGGCTACACCTTC,TRBV6-5,.,few,TRBJ1-2
CASSPTLLGELFF,TGTGCCAGCAGCCCTACCCTCCTCGGGGAGCTGTTTTTT,TRBV7-6,.,.,TRBJ2-2
CASSLAGGETQYF,TGTGCCAGCAGCTTGGCAGGGGGCGAGACCCAGTACTTC,TRBV5-4,TRBD1,.,TRBJ2-5
CASGPSGSPYNEQFF,TGTGCTAGTGGTCCTAGCGGGAGTCCCTACAATGAGCAGTTCTTC,TRBV12-5,TRBD2,.,TRBJ2-1
CATSGGARGNEQFF,TGTGCCACCTCGGGGGGGGCACGTGGCAATGAGCAGTTCTTC,TRBV15,TRBD2,.,TRBJ2-1
CASSRTRQGTGELFF,TGTGCCAGCAGCAGGACCAGGCAGGGCACCGGGGAGCTGTTTTTT,TRBV2,.,.,TRBJ2-2
CASSLSSPGSISGANVLTF,TGTGCCAGCTCACTATCGTCCCCGGGATCTATTTCTGGGGCCAACGTCCTGACTTTC,TRBV18,.,.,TRBJ2-6
CASSEVPSYEQYF,TGTGCCAGTAGTGAGGTCCCGTCATACGAGCAGTACTTC,TRBV19,.,.,TRBJ2-7
CASSPQTGGSSYEQYF,TGTGCCAGTAGTCCACAGACAGGGGGCTCTTCCTACGAGCAGTACTTC,TRBV19,TRBD1,.,TRBJ2-7
CASSSSTGGNEKLFF,TGTGCCAGCAGCTCCTCGACAGGGGGAAATGAAAAACTGTTTTTT,TRBV9,TRBD1,.,TRBJ1-4
CASSDNPAGSYNEQFF,TGTGCCAGCAGTGATAATCCAGCGGGCTCCTACAATGAGCAGTTCTTC,TRBV6-4,.,few,TRBJ2-1
CASSPTANTEAFF,TGCGCCAGCAGCCCGACAGCGAACACTGAAGCTTTCTTT,TRBV5-1,.,.,TRBJ1-1
CASSSTVDTIYF,TGTGCCAGCAGCTCGACTGTGGACACCATATATTTT,TRBV7-9,.,.,TRBJ1-3
CANSPLLYNEQFF,TGTGCCAACTCCCCTCTATTGTACAATGAGCAGTTCTTC,TRBV2,.,.,TRBJ2-1
CASSADRGLYGYTF,TGTGCCAGCAGCGCGGACAGGGGGCTTTATGGCTACACCTTC,TRBV7-2,TRBD1,few,TRBJ1-2
CASSQGTGGNTEAFF,TGTGCCAGCAGCCAAGGTACAGGGGGGAACACTGAAGCTTTCTTT,TRBV4-2,TRBD1,once,TRBJ1-1
CASSQEQGRTEAFF,TGCGCCAGCAGCCAGGAGCAGGGCAGGACTGAAGCTTTCTTT,TRBV5-1,.,.,TRBJ1-1
CASSLILSGVSSGSYEQYF,TGTGCCAGCAGTTTAATCCTTTCGGGGGTCTCGAGCGGATCCTACGAGCAGTACTTC,TRBV28,.,once,TRBJ2-7
CASSQRLAYTGELFF,TGTGCCAGCAGCCAACGGCTAGCTTACACCGGGGAGCTGTTTTTT,TRBV14,.,.,TRBJ2-2
CASSVVLTGGGGNEQFF,TGTGCCAGCAGCGTAGTTTTAACGGGGGGCGGGGGCAATGAGCAGTTCTTC,TRBV9,.,.,TRBJ2-1
CSVNPRTSGSGTDTQYF,TGCAGCGTCAACCCGAGGACTAGCGGGAGCGGCACAGATACGCAGTATTTT,TRBV29-1,TRBD2,.,TRBJ2-3
CASSYVAHEGAHGYTF,TGTGCCAGCAGTTACGTGGCTCATGAGGGGGCGCACGGCTACACCTTC,TRBV6-5,TRBD1,.,TRBJ1-2
CASRKGLSNQPQHF,TGTGCCAGCAGGAAGGGGTTAAGCAATCAGCCCCAGCATTTT,TRBV28,.,once,TRBJ1-5
CASSDSVSTDTQYF,TGTGCCAGTAGTGACTCGGTTAGCACAGATACGCAGTATTTT,TRBV19,.,.,TRBJ2-3
CATSRGGTSNEQFF,TGTGCCACCAGCAGAGGGGGGACTAGCAATGAGCAGTTCTTC,TRBV15,TRBD2,.,TRBJ2-1
CASSGLRQGISGNTIYF,TGTGCCAGCAGTGGGTTACGACAGGGAATCTCTGGAAACACCATATATTTT,TRBV6-1,TRBD1,.,TRBJ1-3
CASTGQGAQPQHF,TGTGCCAGTACCGGACAGGGGGCCCAGCCCCAGCATTTT,TRBV19,TRBD1,.,TRBJ1-5
CASSLTSGGPYEQYF,TGTGCCAGCAGTCTGACTAGCGGGGGCCCCTACGAGCAGTACTTC,TRBV6-5,TRBD2,.,TRBJ2-7
CASSLGPPGGNQPQHF,TGTGCCAGCAGCTTGGGGCCTCCAGGGGGTAATCAGCCCCAGCATTTT,TRBV5-8,TRBD1,.,TRBJ1-5
CASSSSGKDYNEQFF,TGTGCCAGCAGTTCTAGCGGGAAGGACTACAATGAGCAGTTCTTC,TRBV28,TRBD2,.,TRBJ2-1
CASSHPDRSYEQYF,TGTGCCAGCAGCCATCCCGACAGATCCTACGAGCAGTACTTC,TRBV27,.,.,TRBJ2-7
CASRVRDNQPQHF,TGTGCCAGCCGAGTCAGGGACAATCAGCCCCAGCATTTT,TRBV6-1,.,.,TRBJ1-5
CASSPGTGGREQYF,TGTGCCAGCTCACCCGGGACAGGGGGCCGAGAGCAGTACTTC,TRBV18,TRBD1,few,TRBJ2-7
CASSLVVGAGAFF,TGTGCCAGCAGCTTGGTCGTGGGGGCTGGGGCTTTCTTT,TRBV5-4,.,few,TRBJ1-1
CASSEGPGTGKHEQYF,TGTGCCAGCAGCGAGGGGCCCGGGACAGGGAAACACGAGCAGTACTTC,TRBV2,TRBD1,once,TRBJ2-7
CASSLEGGGTGGDGYTF,TGTGCCAGCAGCTTAGAAGGTGGGGGGACAGGGGGCGATGGCTACACCTTC,TRBV7-2,TRBD1,once,TRBJ1-2
CASSLDRAPDTQYF,TGTGCCAGCAGCTTAGACAGGGCTCCAGATACGCAGTATTTT,TRBV7-2,.,.,TRBJ2-3
CASRLDRADTQYF,TGTGCCAGCAGGCTGGACAGGGCAGATACGCAGTATTTT,TRBV2,TRBD1,.,TRBJ2-3